The present entry profiles one TCR beta chain with its context. This record comes from a study of blood T cell repertoires in COVID-19. Study overall: Specimens from acute and convalescent COVID-19 originated in the United States, Italy and Spain. PBMCs, B-cell-depleted T cells, or T cells were the source of the cDNA or gDNA that made up the material.

Libraries were prepared by immunoSEQ multiplex PCR; TCRdb keeps only in-frame clonotypes and omits some of them. The sample lists around 190,000 clones, about 80% occurring once. Germline V gene sequence: CDR1 SGHVS, CDR2 FQNEAQ. The CDR3 is made up of 15 amino acids. Losses at the gene ends were 1 base for V and 4 bases for J; bases not matched to a gene: 2. V usage is TRBV7-8 and J usage is TRBJ2-1, with 9 bases matching TRBD2. The sample was peripheral blood. This receptor was identified in a man in his sixties with acute or convalescent COVID-19. CDR3 bases: TGTGCCAGCAGCTTAGGACTAGCGGATTACAATGAGCAGTTCTTC. Encoded protein: CASSLGLADYNEQFF. The full variable domain, in which reference TRBV7-8 and TRBJ2-1 provide the parts outside the CDR3, is GAGVSQSPRYKVAKRGQDVALRCDPISGHVSLFWYQQALGQGPEFLTYFQNEAQLDKSGLPSDRFFAERPEGSVSTLKIQRTQQEDSAVYLCASSLGLADYNEQFFGPGTRLTVL.